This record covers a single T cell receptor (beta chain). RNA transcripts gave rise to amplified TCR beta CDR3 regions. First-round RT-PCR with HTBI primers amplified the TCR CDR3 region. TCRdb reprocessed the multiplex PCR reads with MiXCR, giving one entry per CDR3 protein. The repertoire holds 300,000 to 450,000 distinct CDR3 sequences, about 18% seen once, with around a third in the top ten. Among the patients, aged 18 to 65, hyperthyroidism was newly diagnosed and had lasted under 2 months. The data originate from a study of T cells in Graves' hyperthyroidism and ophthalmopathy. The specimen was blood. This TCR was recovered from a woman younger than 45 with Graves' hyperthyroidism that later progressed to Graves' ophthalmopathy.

This CDR3 reads CASSFHGGPYEQYF. The DNA for the CDR3 is TGCGCCAGCAGCTTTCACGGGGGGCCCTACGAGCAGTACTTC. The chain couples TRBV5-1 to TRBJ2-7; TRBD2 is a possible D gene (7 bases). The CDR3 is 14 residues long. CDR1 is SGHRS and CDR2 is YFSETQ in the germline V gene. With 2 bases removed from V and 2 bases from J, the gap between germline ends came to 11 bases.